Following are 30 T cell receptor beta chains from one sample sequenced in a study of T-cell memory formation after mild COVID-19. MiXCR was run by TCRdb on the 5' RACE reads, yielding one entry per CDR3 protein. Among around 250,000 distinct CDR3 sequences listed, 8.5% to 9.5% were seen once. The sequenced sample was PBMCs or a T cell subset sorted from them (not recorded which). These receptors originate from a man younger than 30 who had mild COVID-19 (a few samples of this study predate the infection). Cell type and time point are not known.

The chain recombines TRBV5-1 with TRBJ2-1; 8 bases map to TRBD2. With 2 bases clipped from V and 0 bases from J, the junction kept 4 bases outside the gene matches. Per germline, CDR1 SGHRS and CDR2 YFSETQ. The CDR3 has 16 residues. Here the CDR3 reads CASSLNGGASYNEQFF. The CDR3 bases are TGCGCCAGCAGCTTAAACGGGGGGGCCTCCTACAATGAGCAGTTCTTC.

This clonotype occurred many times. The junction does not match germline at one end; this may be a read error. The J gene is TRBJ2-5, the V gene TRBV11-2; D ambiguous. The CDR3 spans 12 residues. CDR1 SGHAT and CDR2 FQNNGV come from the germline V gene. CDR3 DNA: TGCGCCAGCAGCTTGGACCAAGAGACCCAGTACTTC. Translation gives CASSLDQETQYF.

This chain links TRBV20-1 with TRBJ2-7; D is possibly TRBD1 (6 bases). Deletions cut 0 bases from V and 3 bases from J, with 6 bases between. Germline CDR1 reads DFQATT; CDR2 reads SNEGSKA (reference sequence). The CDR3 is 12 residues long. The CDR3 spells CSAREGHYEQYF. For the CDR3, the DNA is TGCAGTGCTAGAGAGGGACACTACGAGCAGTACTTC.

This clonotype was counted many times. This chain joins TRBV20-1 and TRBJ2-1; D is unclear. CDR1 DFQATT and CDR2 SNEGSKA come from the germline V gene (reference sequence). Trimming stripped 7 bases from V and 0 bases from J, with 10 bases between. The CDR3 loop spans 13 amino acids. DNA of the CDR3: TGCAGTGTACCACCTCTCTCCTACAATGAGCAGTTCTTC. This sequence encodes CSVPPLSYNEQFF.

Ten or more counts support this clonotype. The chain links TRBV7-2 to TRBJ1-1; D gene unclear. Germline loops: CDR1 SGHTA, CDR2 FQGNSA. The CDR3 spans 15 residues. Trimming stripped 0 bases from V and 3 bases from J, with 11 bases between. CDR3: CASSLAPVMYTEAFF. The CDR3 DNA reads TGTGCCAGCAGCTTAGCTCCCGTTATGTACACTGAAGCTTTCTTT.

This clonotype was detected once. The rearrangement joins TRBV19 to TRBJ2-7; D remains unclear. Germline V gene data show CDR1 as LNHDA and CDR2 as SQIVND (reference sequence). The CDR3 has 16 amino acids. The V gene lost 3 bases and the J gene lost 2 bases, with 17 bases spanning the gap. CDR3 sequence: CASSITPPESPYEQYF. The CDR3 DNA reads TGTGCCAGTAGTATCACTCCCCCTGAGAGCCCCTACGAGCAGTACTTC.

This clonotype was picked up many times. The chain combines TRBV20-1 with TRBJ1-4, with D unclear. From germline, CDR1 is DFQATT and CDR2 SNEGSKA (reference sequence). The CDR3 is 14 residues long. The V and J ends lost 1 base and 7 bases respectively, with 13 bases between them. CDR3 nucleotide sequence: TGCAGTGCTAGAGGGACCATCCTCGGTGAAAAACTGTTTTTT. Translating it yields CSARGTILGEKLFF.

V usage is TRBV20-1 and J usage is TRBJ1-1; TRBD1 aligns across 7 bases. This CDR3 comprises 14 residues. The trim removed 3 bases at V and 5 bases at J, leaving 9 bases unmatched. Looked up from germline, CDR1 is DFQATT and CDR2 is SNEGSKA (reference sequence). In DNA form, the CDR3 reads TGCAGTGCTAGCCCAGCGGGACAGCTGACTGAAGCTTTCTTT. Amino acids: CSASPAGQLTEAFF.

This clonotype was picked up a small number of times. This chain connects TRBV12-3 or TRBV12-4 to TRBJ2-3, with D uncertain. Deletions cut 4 bases from V and 4 bases from J, with 12 bases between. This CDR3 contains 14 residues. The chain's CDR3 is CASSSRPGSDTQYF. The CDR3 nucleotides are TGTGCCAGCAGTTCCCGACCCGGATCAGATACGCAGTATTTT.

V usage is TRBV4-1 and J usage is TRBJ1-1; D not resolved. Trimming pared 4 bases from V and 1 base from J, leaving 7 bases between. The CDR3 spans 13 residues. Germline V gene sequence: CDR1 MGHRA, CDR2 YSYEKL. CDR3 region: CASSPVKNTEAFF. In DNA form, the CDR3 reads TGCGCCAGCAGCCCCGTCAAGAACACTGAAGCTTTCTTT.

This clonotype has only a few counts. The rearrangement uses TRBV5-1 and TRBJ2-5; D ambiguous. The CDR3 extends over 14 amino acids. Trimming stripped 0 bases from V and 4 bases from J, with 10 bases between. Germline V gene lookup returns CDR1 SGHRS and CDR2 YFSETQ. As DNA, the CDR3 is TGCGCCAGCAGCTTGGGCAGGAATCGAGAGACCCAGTACTTC. Protein product: CASSLGRNRETQYF.

In its sample, this clonotype was seen many times. V and J are TRBV7-3 and TRBJ2-1; 11 bases are a match to TRBD2. J was trimmed by 2 bases and V by 5 bases; bases with no gene match: 5. Germline-derived CDR1 and CDR2 are SGHTA and FQGTGA. The CDR3 is 16 amino acids. The CDR3 reads CASSPASGGTYNEQFF. CDR3 bases: TGTGCCAGCAGCCCGGCTAGCGGGGGGACCTACAATGAGCAGTTCTTC.

Only a few counts were recorded for this clonotype. V is TRBV12-3 or TRBV12-4 and J is TRBJ1-6; the match to TRBD1 covers 8 bases. CDR3 length equals 14 residues. Trimming cost V 3 bases and J 6 bases; bases outside gene matches: 1. CDR3 DNA: TGTGCCAGCAGTTTCGACAGGGGTAATTCACCCCTCCACTTT. As protein: CASSFDRGNSPLHF.

This clonotype was found a few times. The chain has TRBV9 and TRBJ2-5; 9 nucleotides line up with TRBD2. The V and J ends lost 2 bases and 5 bases, in that order; junction bases with no gene match: 10. CDR1 and CDR2 (germline): SGDLS, YYNGEE. The CDR3 has 16 residues. DNA for the CDR3: TGTGCCAGCAGCGTTAGCGGGGGTCGCGTGTTGGAGACCCAGTACTTC. It codes for CASSVSGGRVLETQYF.

This clonotype was found a few times. The V call is TRBV10-2, the J call TRBJ1-4; D might be TRBD1 (6 bases). Germline CDR1 reads WSHSY; CDR2 reads SAAADI. This CDR3 comprises 15 residues. V gave up 7 bases and J gave up 8 bases, with 20 bases separating them. The CDR3 coding sequence is TGCGCCAGCATGAAACAGGGCCGGGTGGGAGAAAAACTGTTTTTT. Translation gives CASMKQGRVGEKLFF.

This clonotype was seen ten or more times. The V call is TRBV15, the J call TRBJ2-5; maybe TRBD1 (7 bases). This CDR3 region has 15 residues. V gave up 1 base and J gave up 5 bases, with 14 bases separating them. From germline, CDR1 is LNHNV and CDR2 YYDKDF (reference sequence). The CDR3 region is CATSRGGRGDETQYF. CDR3 in DNA: TGTGCCACCAGCAGAGGAGGCAGGGGGGACGAGACCCAGTACTTC.

The chain recombines TRBV5-5 with TRBJ2-5; D not certain. The germline V gene has CDR1 SGHKS and CDR2 YYEKEE (reference sequence). There are 13 residues in the CDR3. V shed 6 bases and J shed 1 base, with 10 bases lying between them. In nucleotides, the CDR3 is TGTGCCAGCACCTATGATCGCCAAGAGACCCAGTACTTC. Residues: CASTYDRQETQYF.

In this sample, this clonotype turned up a few times. The chain links TRBV30 to TRBJ2-5; D call uncertain. The CDR3 is made up of 11 amino acids. CDR1 GTSNPN and CDR2 SVGIG come from the germline V gene (reference sequence). V was trimmed by 2 bases and J by 8 bases, leaving 9 bases between them. The CDR3 DNA follows: TGTGCCTGGAGTTTAGACCCAACCCAGTACTTC. Protein sequence: CAWSLDPTQYF.

This clonotype occurred a few times. The chain employs TRBV27 and TRBJ1-2; 10 bases are a match to TRBD1. In germline, CDR1 is MNHEY, CDR2 SMNVEV (reference sequence). CDR3 length equals 15 residues. Unmatched junction bases numbered 9, after V lost 7 bases and J lost 4 bases. The CDR3 loop reads CASKWGGQGIYGYTF. The DNA for the CDR3 is TGTGCCAGCAAATGGGGGGGACAGGGGATCTATGGCTACACCTTC.

This clonotype was recorded only once. As the CDR3 is not closed by the conserved phenylalanine or tryptophan, this likely results from a read error. The chain is built from TRBV4-1 and TRBJ2-5; D is unresolved. V lost 1 base and J lost 1, with 10 bases in between. Germline-derived CDR1 and CDR2 are MGHRA and YSYEKL. The length of the CDR3 is 15 residues. The CDR3 is CASSQGWAAQETQYV. DNA of the CDR3: TGCGCCAGCAGCCAAGGCTGGGCAGCCCAAGAGACCCAGTACGTC.

This clonotype has at least ten counts. The CDR3 here is CASSLDRAGAYNEQFF. The CDR3, as DNA: TGTGCCAGCAGCTTAGACCGAGCGGGGGCTTACAATGAGCAGTTCTTC. V usage is TRBV7-6 and J usage is TRBJ2-1; 8 positions match TRBD2. The CDR3 spans 16 residues. V lost 1 base to trimming and J lost 4 bases; unmatched junction nucleotides: 6. In germline, CDR1 is SGHVS, CDR2 FNYEAQ.

The V call is TRBV4-3, the J call TRBJ1-2; perhaps TRBD1 as D (6 bases). Deletions cut 2 bases from V and 6 bases from J, with 10 bases between. The CDR3 loop spans 13 amino acids. In germline, CDR1 is LGHNA, CDR2 YSLEER. CDR3 nucleotides: TGCGCCAGCAGCCAAACAGGGATCGATGGCTACACCTTC. It encodes CASSQTGIDGYTF.

This clonotype was detected a few times. This chain links TRBV12-3 or TRBV12-4 with TRBJ1-4, with unresolved D. Trimming left V 1 base short and J 3 bases short, with 9 bases between. The CDR3 extends over 15 amino acids. The CDR3 here is CASSLGADANEKLFF. The CDR3 bases are TGTGCCAGCAGTTTAGGGGCAGATGCTAATGAAAAACTGTTTTTT.

The chain is built from TRBV7-3 and TRBJ2-3; 9 positions agree with TRBD2. The V gene end was trimmed by 6 bases and the J gene end by 2 bases; junction bases not matched to a gene: 6. The CDR3 covers 15 residues. Germline CDR1 SGHTA, CDR2 FQGTGA. CDR3 residues: CASSLGLAYTDTQYF. The CDR3, as DNA: TGTGCCAGCAGTCTCGGACTAGCGTACACAGATACGCAGTATTTT. The complete variable domain, with remaining parts taken from reference TRBV7-3 and TRBJ2-3, reads GAGVSQTPSNKVTEKGKYVELRCDPISGHTALYWYRQSLGQGPEFLIYFQGTGAADDSGLPNDRFFAVRPEGSVSTLKIQRTERGDSAVYLCASSLGLAYTDTQYFGPGTRLTVL.

This chain joins TRBV2 and TRBJ2-5; D is possibly TRBD2 (5 bases). The CDR3 extends over 16 amino acids. The germline V and J ends were trimmed by 4 bases and 4 bases, with 19 bases remaining between them. The V gene's germline CDR1 is SNHLY and CDR2 FYNNEI. The CDR3 spells CASSAPPLREGETQYF. As DNA, the CDR3 is TGTGCCAGCAGTGCCCCGCCCCTGAGGGAAGGAGAGACCCAGTACTTC.

The rearrangement links TRBV4-3 to TRBJ2-3; D possibly matches TRBD1 or TRBD2 (5 bases each). Germline V gene data show CDR1 as LGHNA and CDR2 as YSLEER. V lost 1 base to trimming and J lost 8 bases, with 7 bases between them. There are 12 residues in the CDR3. The CDR3, as DNA: TGCGCCAGCAGCCAAGGGGGGAGTACGCAGTATTTT. Protein product: CASSQGGSTQYF.

This clonotype has a handful of counts. In DNA, the CDR3 is TGTGCCAGCAGCCCGCTGGATGACAGGGGGTATGAAAAACTGTTTTTT. Translated: CASSPLDDRGYEKLFF. This sequence joins TRBV7-6 and TRBJ1-4; 9 nucleotides agree with TRBD1. The germline CDR1 and CDR2 sequences are SGHVS and FNYEAQ. The CDR3 loop spans 16 amino acids. V lost 5 bases to trimming and J lost 6 bases; unmatched junction nucleotides: 10.

This clonotype was seen only a few times. This CDR3 reads CSARWGGGGPDTQYF. The CDR3 bases are TGCAGTGCTAGATGGGGCGGGGGGGGCCCGGATACGCAGTATTTT. The chain uses TRBV20-1 and TRBJ2-3; 9 nucleotides line up with TRBD2. Germline-derived CDR1 and CDR2 are DFQATT and SNEGSKA (reference sequence). V lost 2 bases to trimming and J lost 6 bases; unmatched junction nucleotides: 9. The CDR3 is 15 residues long.

This clonotype was seen a few times. The V and J genes are TRBV28 and TRBJ1-4, with D maybe TRBD1 (5 bases). Between the trimmed V and J ends, which lost 5 bases and 4 bases, there was a span of 20 bases. Germline V gene lookup returns CDR1 MDHEN and CDR2 SYDVKM. This CDR3 comprises 17 residues. CDR3: CASSAPGGADYNEKLFF. The CDR3 coding sequence is TGTGCCAGCAGTGCCCCCGGTGGGGCAGACTATAATGAAAAACTGTTTTTT.

This clonotype was seen more than once but under ten times. The chain combines TRBV20-1 with TRBJ2-6; D is uncertain. Trimming took 6 bases from V and 1 from J, leaving 7 bases between them. Germline V gives CDR1 DFQATT, CDR2 SNEGSKA (reference sequence). CDR3 size: 13 residues. The CDR3 here is CSAPGSGANVLTF. CDR3 coding DNA: TGCAGTGCCCCCGGGTCTGGGGCCAACGTCCTGACTTTC.